This TCR beta chain was sequenced during a study of blood T cell repertoires in COVID-19. The CDR3 length is 14 residues. Germline CDR1 reads ENHRY; CDR2 reads SYGVKD. Between the trimmed V and J ends, which lost 3 bases and 2 bases, there was a span of 7 bases. Data came from immunoSEQ multiplex PCR; TCRdb stores just in-frame clones and leaves some out. The profile shows about 80,000 clones, 82% of them singletons. The gene calls are TRBV10-3 and TRBJ2-2, with D hard to call. The source material was peripheral blood. The clonotype originates from a woman aged 70-85 years with acute or convalescent COVID-19. CDR3 in amino acids: CAISDGRNTGELFF. CDR3 in DNA: TGTGCCATCAGTGATGGCAGAAACACCGGGGAGCTGTTTTTT.